These 16 T cell receptor beta chains were sequenced from one sample in a study of T cells in Graves' hyperthyroidism and ophthalmopathy. Using RNA transcripts as the source, TCR beta CDR3 regions were amplified. TCR CDR3 regions were first amplified by RT-PCR with HTBI primers. TCRdb itself ran the multiplex PCR reads through MiXCR, one entry per CDR3 protein. The data show about 840,000 distinct CDR3 sequences, more than 30% seen once. The specimen sequenced was blood. These receptors all come from a man aged 18 to 29 with Graves' hyperthyroidism.

The genes are TRBV7-2 and TRBJ2-5; the D gene is possibly TRBD2 (6 bases). The CDR3 has 15 amino acids. Germline values: CDR1 SGHTA, CDR2 FQGNSA. The V and J ends lost 5 bases and 4 bases respectively, with 17 bases between them. The CDR3 coding sequence is TGTGCCAGCAGCACTGCCCGGGACTCCCTAGAGACCCAGTACTTC. It encodes CASSTARDSLETQYF.

V gene TRBV4-1 combines with J gene TRBJ2-5; 8 nucleotides align to TRBD2. After removal of 0 bases from V and 4 bases from J, the junction contained 10 bases not matched to a gene. CDR3 length: 17 residues. CDR1 and CDR2 (germline): MGHRA, YSYEKL. CDR3 DNA: TGCGCCAGCAGCCAAGATCCACCGGGAGGGCCCGCAGAGACCCAGTACTTC. It codes for CASSQDPPGGPAETQYF.

This CDR3 reads CSARMYAGAAGELFF. CDR3 DNA: TGCAGTGCTAGGATGTATGCGGGAGCGGCCGGGGAGCTGTTTTTT. The rearrangement links TRBV20-1 to TRBJ2-2; 7 nucleotides align to TRBD2. CDR1 and CDR2 from the germline V gene are DFQATT and SNEGSKA (reference sequence). The CDR3 is made up of 15 amino acids. V lost 3 bases, J lost 6 bases, and 10 bases stayed unmatched.

About this clonotype itself: It may be a read error: a sequence one base away is much more abundant. The rearrangement uses TRBV2 and TRBJ1-5; 7 positions match TRBD1. CDR3 length equals 14 residues. From germline, CDR1 is SNHLY and CDR2 FYNNEI. J was trimmed by 6 bases and V by 5 bases; bases with no gene match: 7. The CDR3 loop is CASSRDSGGQPQHF. CDR3 sequence (DNA): TGTGCCAGCAGTAGGGACTCAGGGGGTCAGCCCCAGCATTTT.

This clonotype was picked up many times. The chain uses TRBV5-1 and TRBJ2-7; 7 nucleotides line up with TRBD1. This CDR3 has 14 amino acids. V shed 6 bases, J shed 3 bases, and the junction held 9 bases outside the gene matches. Germline CDR1 is SGHRS and CDR2 is YFSETQ. CDR3 DNA: TGCGCCAGCACACACACCGGGGACAGCTACGAGCAGTACTTC. Its protein is CASTHTGDSYEQYF.

This clonotype was recorded a few times. The rearrangement links TRBV5-6 to TRBJ2-7; D not resolved. Per the germline V gene, CDR1 is SGHDT and CDR2 is YYEEEE. There are 14 residues in the CDR3. Trimming took off 4 bases at V and 4 bases at J, with 15 bases between the two ends. Here the CDR3 reads CASSQVPLGYEQYF. DNA for the CDR3: TGTGCCAGCAGCCAAGTACCTTTGGGATACGAGCAGTACTTC.

This chain links TRBV20-1 with TRBJ1-2; D unclear. CDR1 is DFQATT, CDR2 SNEGSKA, per germline (reference sequence). V shed 5 bases and J shed 5 bases, with 15 bases lying between them. The CDR3 is 13 amino acids. CDR3 coding DNA: TGCAGTGCTGAGGGCTCGGCCGTTTATGGCTACACCTTC. Its translation is CSAEGSAVYGYTF.

This clonotype has a count of ten or more. J is TRBJ1-3 and V is TRBV5-8; 7 nucleotides agree with TRBD1. V lost 0 bases and J lost 4; bases outside the gene matches: 7. The CDR3 is 16 amino acids. Germline CDR1 reads SGHTS; CDR2 reads YDEGEE. The CDR3 region is CASSLGPGQRGNTIYF. The CDR3 region has the DNA TGTGCCAGCAGCTTGGGACCGGGACAGAGAGGAAACACCATATATTTT. The whole variable domain, remainder taken from reference TRBV5-8 and TRBJ1-3, is EAGVTQSPTHLIKTRGQQATLRCSPISGHTSVYWYQQALGLGLQFLLWYDEGEERNRGNFPPRFSGRQFPNYSSELNVNALELEDSALYLCASSLGPGQRGNTIYFGEGSWLTVV.

Details on this clonotype: It may be a read error: a sequence one base away is much more abundant. The chain uses TRBV10-2 and TRBJ2-7; 7 nucleotides match TRBD1. V lost 0 bases to trimming and J lost 4 bases; unmatched junction nucleotides: 15. Looked up from germline, CDR1 is WSHSY and CDR2 is SAAADI. CDR3 size: 18 residues. The CDR3 region has the DNA TGCGCCAGCAGTGAGTCGAGATTGCAAGGGGGCGGTAGTTACGAGCAGTACTTC. Protein sequence: CASSESRLQGGGSYEQYF.

The sample holds one count of this clonotype. The chain links TRBV7-2 to TRBJ2-7; D is possibly TRBD2 (5 bases). The CDR3 spans 14 residues. CDR1 is SGHTA and CDR2 is FQGNSA in the germline V gene. V was clipped by 5 bases and J by 8 bases, with 19 bases between them. CDR3 bases: TGTGCCAGCAGCCTCGACTACAGCCAGCCCCAGCAGTACTTC. The encoded protein is CASSLDYSQPQQYF.

Comments on this clonotype: This may arise from a read error, as a much more abundant clone is one base away. The chain combines TRBV20-1 with TRBJ2-5; 9 positions match TRBD2. The CDR3 runs 14 residues. CDR1 is DFQATT, CDR2 SNEGSKA, per germline (reference sequence). For the CDR3, the DNA is TGCAGTGCTGGGGCCCTAGCGGGAACGGAGATCCAGTACTTC. Its translation: CSAGALAGTEIQYF.

This clonotype has more than one count but fewer than ten. V gene TRBV20-1 combines with J gene TRBJ2-6, with D possibly being TRBD2 (6 bases). CDR3 size: 18 residues. Trimming shortened V by 0 bases and J by 1 base, and 16 bases separated the two germline ends. Germline CDR1 DFQATT, CDR2 SNEGSKA (reference sequence). The CDR3 spells CSARDPPGEVSGANVLTF. The DNA for the CDR3 is TGCAGTGCTAGAGATCCACCGGGAGAAGTTTCTGGGGCCAACGTCCTGACTTTC.

The table lists this clonotype with a few counts. The gene calls are TRBV19 and TRBJ2-7; D perhaps matches TRBD2 (5 bases). The CDR3 covers 13 residues. Germline lookup yields CDR1 LNHDA and CDR2 SQIVND (reference sequence). The V and J ends lost 4 bases and 0 bases respectively, with 7 bases between them. In nucleotides, the CDR3 is TGTGCCAGTAGTACACGGGACTCCTACGAGCAGTACTTC. Translating it yields CASSTRDSYEQYF.

V usage is TRBV12-3 or TRBV12-4 and J usage is TRBJ1-5; D perhaps matches TRBD1 (5 bases). V was trimmed by 7 bases and J by 2 bases, leaving 15 bases between them. The CDR3 has 15 amino acids. The CDR3 coding sequence is TGTGCCAGCACCCTATCCGGGGGTGGCAATCAGCCCCAGCATTTT. This gives the protein CASTLSGGGNQPQHF.

This clonotype was counted only a few times. This rearrangement joins TRBV24-1 to TRBJ2-5; the match to TRBD2 covers 9 bases. The DNA end lines up better with TRBJ2-1; the J call may be wrong. Germline values: CDR1 KGHDR, CDR2 SFDVKD. This CDR3 region has 18 residues. CDR3 coding DNA: TGTGCCACCAGTGCTGGGCTAGCGGGGACGGCCCGGGTCAATGAGCAGTTCTTC. Amino acid sequence: CATSAGLAGTARVNEQFF.

The chain recombines TRBV29-1 with TRBJ2-5; D call uncertain. The length of the CDR3 is 12 residues. Per the germline V gene, CDR1 is SQVTM and CDR2 is ANQGSEA. Trimming took 5 bases from V and 5 from J, leaving 12 bases between them. The CDR3 nucleotides are TGCAGCGTTAGTCAGGCGTCGGAGACCCAGTACTTC. This translates into CSVSQASETQYF.